This T cell receptor (beta chain) comes out of a study of cytomegalovirus exposure and HLA in healthy donors. Background on the study: Earlier sequencing of approximately 180 million T cells yielded around 120 million unique TCR beta sequences. Notes on the study in general: Other equally common chains were less clonally expanded than HLA-associated TCR beta chains, a later analysis showed. In a later analysis, a genetic analysis reported fewer productive-TCR N-insertions in an Asian-associated ancestry cluster than the cohort average. DRB1 had the most TCR associations and HLA-C the fewest, a later analysis found, with rates varying by HLA locus.

Both 60 Vbeta primers and 13 Jbeta primers went into the PCR. The protocol was immunoSEQ multiplex PCR, while the TCRdb copy is restricted to in-frame clones and leaves out a portion. The table includes 150,000 to 200,000 clones, 65% to 70% detected once. Trimming pared 1 base from V and 5 bases from J, leaving 21 bases between. The CDR3 totals 17 residues. Germline CDR1 reads SGHRS; CDR2 reads YFSETQ. Turning to this clone: Its antigen is undetermined. This sample also contains other DNA sequences that code for the same CDR3.

The receptor was derived from a woman in her late teens or twenties in good health and CMV-seropositive. V and J are TRBV5-1 and TRBJ1-1; the D gene is possibly TRBD1 (6 bases). The source material was PBMCs. This CDR3 is CASSLSQGSIVRTEAFF. Written as DNA, the CDR3 is TGCGCCAGCAGCTTGTCCCAGGGGTCGATTGTTAGGACTGAAGCTTTCTTT.